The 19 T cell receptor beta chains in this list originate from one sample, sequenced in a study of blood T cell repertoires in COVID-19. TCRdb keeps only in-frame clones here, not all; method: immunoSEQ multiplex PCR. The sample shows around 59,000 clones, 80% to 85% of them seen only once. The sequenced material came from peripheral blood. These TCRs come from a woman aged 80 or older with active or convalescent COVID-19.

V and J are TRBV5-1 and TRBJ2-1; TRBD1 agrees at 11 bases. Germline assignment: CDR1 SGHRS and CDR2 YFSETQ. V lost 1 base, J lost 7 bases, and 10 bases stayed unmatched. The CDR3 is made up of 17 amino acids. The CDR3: CASSLRPAGQGVNEQFF. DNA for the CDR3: TGCGCCAGCAGCTTGAGACCAGCGGGACAGGGGGTTAATGAGCAGTTCTTC.

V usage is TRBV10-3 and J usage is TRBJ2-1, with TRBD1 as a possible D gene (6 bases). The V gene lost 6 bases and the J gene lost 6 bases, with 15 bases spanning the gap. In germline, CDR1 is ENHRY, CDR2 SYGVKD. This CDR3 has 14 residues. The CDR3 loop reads CAIRYMDSINEQFF. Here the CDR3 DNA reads TGTGCCATCAGGTACATGGACAGCATCAATGAGCAGTTCTTC.

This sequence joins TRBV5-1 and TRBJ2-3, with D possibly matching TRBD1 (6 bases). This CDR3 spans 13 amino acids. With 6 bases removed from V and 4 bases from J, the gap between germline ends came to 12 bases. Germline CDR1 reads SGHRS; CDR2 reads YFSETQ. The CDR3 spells CASTDRSPDTQYF. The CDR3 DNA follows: TGCGCCAGCACCGACAGGTCCCCAGATACGCAGTATTTT.

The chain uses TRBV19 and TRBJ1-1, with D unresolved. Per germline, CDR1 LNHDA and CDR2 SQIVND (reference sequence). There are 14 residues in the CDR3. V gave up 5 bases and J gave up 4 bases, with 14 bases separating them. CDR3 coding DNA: TGTGCCAGTAGTCGGTCGACTTTTTTCACTGAAGCTTTCTTT. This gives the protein CASSRSTFFTEAFF.

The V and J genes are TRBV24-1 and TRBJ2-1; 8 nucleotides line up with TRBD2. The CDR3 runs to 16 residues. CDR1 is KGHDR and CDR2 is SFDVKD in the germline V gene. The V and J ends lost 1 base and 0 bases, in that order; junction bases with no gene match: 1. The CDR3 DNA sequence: TGTGCCACCAGTGATTTCGGGGGGGTCTCCTACAATGAGCAGTTCTTC. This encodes CATSDFGGVSYNEQFF.

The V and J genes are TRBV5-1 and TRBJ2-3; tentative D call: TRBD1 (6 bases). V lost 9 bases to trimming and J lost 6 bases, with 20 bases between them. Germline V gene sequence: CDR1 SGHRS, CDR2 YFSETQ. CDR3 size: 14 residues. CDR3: CATSTGLSGDTQYF. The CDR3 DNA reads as TGCGCCACCTCGACAGGCCTCTCGGGGGATACGCAGTATTTT.

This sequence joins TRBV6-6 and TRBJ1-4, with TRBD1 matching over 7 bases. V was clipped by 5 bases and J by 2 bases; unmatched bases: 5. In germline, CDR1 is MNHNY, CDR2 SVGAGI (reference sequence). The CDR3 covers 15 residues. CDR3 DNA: TGTGCCAGCAGTCATACAGGGGACACTAATGAAAAACTGTTTTTT. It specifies CASSHTGDTNEKLFF.

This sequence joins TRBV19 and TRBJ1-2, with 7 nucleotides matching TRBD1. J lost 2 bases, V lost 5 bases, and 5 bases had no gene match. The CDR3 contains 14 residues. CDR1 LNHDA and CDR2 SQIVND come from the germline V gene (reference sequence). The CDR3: CASSYRGVNYGYTF. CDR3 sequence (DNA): TGTGCCAGTAGTTACAGGGGAGTAAACTATGGCTACACCTTC. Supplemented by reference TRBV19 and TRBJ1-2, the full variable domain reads DGGITQSPKYLFRKEGQNVTLSCEQNLNHDAMYWYRQDPGQGLRLIYYSQIVNDFQKGDIAEGYSVSREKKESFPLTVTSAQKNPTAFYLCASSYRGVNYGYTFGSGTRLTVV.

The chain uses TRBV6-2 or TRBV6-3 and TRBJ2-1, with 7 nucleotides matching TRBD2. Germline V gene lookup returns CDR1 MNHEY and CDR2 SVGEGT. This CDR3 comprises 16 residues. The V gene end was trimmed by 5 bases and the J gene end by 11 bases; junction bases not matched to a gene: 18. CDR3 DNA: TGTGCCAGCAGTCAATCCGGGACTACCACCTTGGGGAAGCAGTTCTTC. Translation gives CASSQSGTTTLGKQFF.

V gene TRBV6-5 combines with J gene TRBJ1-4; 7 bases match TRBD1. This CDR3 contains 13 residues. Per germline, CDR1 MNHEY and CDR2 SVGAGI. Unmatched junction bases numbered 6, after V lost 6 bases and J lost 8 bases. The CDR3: CASSRDREEKLFF. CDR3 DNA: TGTGCCAGCAGCCGCGACAGGGAAGAAAAACTGTTTTTT.

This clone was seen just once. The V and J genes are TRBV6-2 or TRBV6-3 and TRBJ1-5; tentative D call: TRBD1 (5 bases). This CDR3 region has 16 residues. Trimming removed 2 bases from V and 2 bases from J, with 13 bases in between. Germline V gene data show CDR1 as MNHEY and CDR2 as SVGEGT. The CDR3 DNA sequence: TGTGCCAGCAGTTACGATCGTCCCAGGGGCAATCAGCCCCAGCATTTT. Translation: CASSYDRPRGNQPQHF.

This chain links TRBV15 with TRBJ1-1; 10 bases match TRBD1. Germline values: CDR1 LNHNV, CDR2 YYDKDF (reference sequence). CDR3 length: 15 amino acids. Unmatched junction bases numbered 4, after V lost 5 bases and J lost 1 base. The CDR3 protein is CATSWGTGENTEAFF. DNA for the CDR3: TGTGCCACCAGCTGGGGGACAGGGGAGAACACTGAAGCTTTCTTT. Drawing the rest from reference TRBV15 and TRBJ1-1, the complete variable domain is DAMVIQNPRYQVTQFGKPVTLSCSQTLNHNVMYWYQQKSSQAPKLLFHYYDKDFNNEADTPDNFQSRRPNTSFCFLDIRSPGLGDTAMYLCATSWGTGENTEAFFGQGTRLTVV.

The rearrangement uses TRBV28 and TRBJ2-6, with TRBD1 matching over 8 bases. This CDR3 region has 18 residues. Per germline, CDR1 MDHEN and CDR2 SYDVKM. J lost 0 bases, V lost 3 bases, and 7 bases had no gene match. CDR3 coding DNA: TGTGCCAGCAGTTTGTTCGGACAGGGCTCCTCTGGGGCCAACGTCCTGACTTTC. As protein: CASSLFGQGSSGANVLTF. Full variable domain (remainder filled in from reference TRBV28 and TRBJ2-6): DVKVTQSSRYLVKRTGEKVFLECVQDMDHENMFWYRQDPGLGLRLIYFSYDVKMKEKGDIPEGYSVSREKKERFSLILESASTNQTSMYLCASSLFGQGSSGANVLTFGAGSRLTVL.

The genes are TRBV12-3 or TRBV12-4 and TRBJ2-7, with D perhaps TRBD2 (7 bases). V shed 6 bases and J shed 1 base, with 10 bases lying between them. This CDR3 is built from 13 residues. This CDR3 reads CASRGGGSYEQYF. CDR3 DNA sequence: TGTGCCAGCAGAGGGGGGGGGTCCTACGAGCAGTACTTC.

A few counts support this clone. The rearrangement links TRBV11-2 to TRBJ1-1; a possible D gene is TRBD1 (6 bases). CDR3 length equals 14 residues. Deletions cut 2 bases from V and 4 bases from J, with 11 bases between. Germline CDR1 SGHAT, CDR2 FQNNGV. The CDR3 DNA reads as TGTGCCAGCAGCTTAACAGGGAGGGGCACTGAAGCTTTCTTT. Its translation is CASSLTGRGTEAFF. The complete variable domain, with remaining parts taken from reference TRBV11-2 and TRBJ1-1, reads EAGVAQSPRYKIIEKRQSVAFWCNPISGHATLYWYQQILGQGPKLLIQFQNNGVVDDSQLPKDRFSAERLKGVDSTLKIQPAKLEDSAVYLCASSLTGRGTEAFFGQGTRLTVV.

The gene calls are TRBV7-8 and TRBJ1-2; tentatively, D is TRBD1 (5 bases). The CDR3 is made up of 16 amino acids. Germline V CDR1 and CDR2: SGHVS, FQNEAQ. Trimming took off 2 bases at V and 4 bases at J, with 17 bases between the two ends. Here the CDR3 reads CASSLQVTDVIYGYTF. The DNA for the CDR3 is TGTGCCAGCAGCTTACAGGTGACAGACGTAATCTATGGCTACACCTTC.

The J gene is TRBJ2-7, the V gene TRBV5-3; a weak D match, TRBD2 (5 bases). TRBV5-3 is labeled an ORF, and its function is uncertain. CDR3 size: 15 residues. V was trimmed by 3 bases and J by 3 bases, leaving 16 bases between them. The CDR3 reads CARSYKDSKSYEQYF. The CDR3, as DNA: TGTGCCAGAAGCTATAAGGACTCGAAAAGCTACGAGCAGTACTTC.

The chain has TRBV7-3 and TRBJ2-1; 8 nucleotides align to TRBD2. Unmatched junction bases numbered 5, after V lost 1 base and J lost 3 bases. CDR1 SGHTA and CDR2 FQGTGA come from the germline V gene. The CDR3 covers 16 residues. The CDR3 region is CASSLNAGGHYNEQFF. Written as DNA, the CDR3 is TGTGCCAGCAGCTTAAATGCGGGGGGCCACTACAATGAGCAGTTCTTC.

The CDR3 nucleotides read TGTGCCAGCAGTTCGGCAGCCAACTACGCCAAAAACATTCAGTACTTC. It is translated as CASSSAANYAKNIQYF. The V call is TRBV6-2 or TRBV6-3, the J call TRBJ2-4; D is undetermined. The CDR3 totals 16 residues. Looked up from germline, CDR1 is MNHEY and CDR2 is SVGEGT. V dropped 4 bases and J dropped 1 base, with 14 bases sitting between them.